This TCR beta chain originates from a study of PD-1 blockade in mismatch repair-deficient tumors. Study overall: All were previously treated, progressing patients with some twelve mismatch repair-deficient cancer types. Whole-study findings and limits: Tumor-resident clones, often undetectable pretreatment in blood, expanded then contracted after pembrolizumab.

Mismatch repair deficiency was confirmed in all patients, by PCR or immunohistochemistry. Three pembrolizumab responders had their TCRs sequenced. A remark on this clone: The antigen is unknown.

The repertoire was sequenced with immunoSEQ multiplex PCR; TCRdb's copy has only in-frame clones and lacks some. Among approximately 79,000 clones listed, roughly 80% were seen once. Trimming removed 0 bases from V and 1 base from J, with 5 bases in between. This CDR3 is 13 amino acids long. Germline values: CDR1 SGHRS, CDR2 YFSETQ. This TCR was sampled from an adult with mismatch repair-deficient cancer. The rearrangement joins TRBV5-1 to TRBJ2-7; D gene uncertain. This specimen was peripheral blood, taken 44 weeks after starting pembrolizumab. The CDR3 DNA sequence: TGCGCCAGCAGCTTGGGAGCGTCCTACGAGCAGTACTTC. Protein: CASSLGASYEQYF. Full variable domain (rest looked up from reference TRBV5-1 and TRBJ2-7): KAGVTQTPRYLIKTRGQQVTLSCSPISGHRSVSWYQQTPGQGLQFLFEYFSETQRNKGNFPGRFSGRQFSNSRSEMNVSTLELGDSALYLCASSLGASYEQYFGPGTRLTVT.